Following are 21 T cell receptor beta chains from one sample sequenced in a study of identical twins. TCRdb reanalysed the 5' RACE reads using MiXCR and keeps one entry per CDR3 protein. This sample yields about 260,000 distinct CDR3 sequences, of which 5.5% to 8% are seen a single time; around 3.4% belongs to the top ten. These sequences were also reported in another study, on yellow fever vaccine responses in identical twins.

Input material: memory (CD45RO+) T cells sorted from blood. These receptor sequences come from a woman aged 18-29 years in good health.

V and J are TRBV7-8 and TRBJ2-6; D gene uncertain. The ends were cut back, 5 bases at V and 0 bases at J, with 8 bases in the middle. The CDR3 totals 15 residues. Per germline, CDR1 SGHVS and CDR2 FQNEAQ. The CDR3 protein is CASSRHLSGANVLTF. The DNA of the CDR3 is TGTGCCAGCAGCCGACACCTCTCTGGGGCCAACGTCCTGACTTTC. Combining the CDR3 with reference TRBV7-8 and TRBJ2-6 gives the whole variable domain GAGVSQSPRYKVAKRGQDVALRCDPISGHVSLFWYQQALGQGPEFLTYFQNEAQLDKSGLPSDRFFAERPEGSVSTLKIQRTQQEDSAVYLCASSRHLSGANVLTFGAGSRLTVL.

This clonotype has ten or more counts. The V gene is TRBV3-1, the J gene TRBJ2-3; 9 bases align to TRBD2. The germline CDR1 and CDR2 sequences are LGHDT and YNNKEL (reference sequence). This CDR3 comprises 13 residues. V gave up 1 base and J gave up 10 bases; unmatched junction bases: 3. CDR3 region: CASSQVLAGSQYF. The CDR3 DNA sequence: TGTGCCAGCAGCCAAGTACTAGCGGGTTCGCAGTATTTT.

This clonotype was recorded at least ten times. The chain carries TRBV29-1 and TRBJ2-3; D is unresolved. CDR1 is SQVTM, CDR2 ANQGSEA, per germline. This CDR3 region has 13 residues. This CDR3 reads CTTTAPSTDTQYF. The CDR3, as DNA: TGCACCACAACGGCACCTAGCACAGATACGCAGTATTTT.

This clonotype came up many times. CDR3 region: CSASWLAGGGLDTQYF. CDR3 nucleotides: TGCAGTGCTAGCTGGCTAGCGGGGGGAGGATTAGATACGCAGTATTTT. This chain connects TRBV20-1 to TRBJ2-3, with 11 bases aligning to TRBD2. CDR1 and CDR2 (germline): DFQATT, SNEGSKA (reference sequence). After removal of 3 bases from V and 5 bases from J, the junction contained 10 bases not matched to a gene. This CDR3 has 16 residues.

This rearrangement joins TRBV15 to TRBJ2-7; D is tentatively TRBD1 or TRBD2 (5 bases each). The ends were cut back, 3 bases at V and 9 bases at J, with 15 bases in the middle. Germline CDR1 LNHNV, CDR2 YYDKDF (reference sequence). CDR3 length: 13 amino acids. As DNA, the CDR3 is TGTGCCACCAGCAGTCTCGGGACCGGAGGGCAGTACTTC. The encoded protein is CATSSLGTGGQYF.

This clonotype was seen a few times. The chain carries TRBV6-5 and TRBJ1-2; maybe TRBD1 (5 bases). The CDR3 loop spans 18 amino acids. The germline gives CDR1 MNHEY, CDR2 SVGAGI. V was clipped by 0 bases and J by 0 bases, with 17 bases between them. In DNA, the CDR3 is TGTGCCAGCAGTTACTCGACGGCAGGGAGGAGGACTAACTATGGCTACACCTTC. Translating gives CASSYSTAGRRTNYGYTF.

There are a few counts of this clonotype. The rearrangement uses TRBV12-3 or TRBV12-4 and TRBJ1-1; maybe TRBD1 (6 bases). Trimming stripped 6 bases from V and 4 bases from J, with 9 bases between. This CDR3 comprises 12 residues. CDR3 loop: CASSLTGTEAFF. In nucleotides, the CDR3 is TGTGCCAGCAGCCTGACAGGCACTGAAGCTTTCTTT.

The chain combines TRBV5-1 with TRBJ2-3; 16 bases agree with TRBD2. The ends lost 6 bases at V and 6 bases at J; junction bases unmatched: 13. This CDR3 spans 18 amino acids. Per the germline V gene, CDR1 is SGHRS and CDR2 is YFSETQ. CDR3 in DNA: TGCGCCAGCAAATCTACCGGGACTAGCGGGGGGGCATGGGATACGCAGTATTTT. Its protein product is CASKSTGTSGGAWDTQYF.

The V gene is TRBV11-3, the J gene TRBJ2-2, with D possibly being TRBD2 (5 bases). The germline gives CDR1 SGHNT, CDR2 YENEEA. V gave up 1 base and J gave up 4 bases, with 10 bases separating them. The CDR3 is 15 amino acids. CDR3 bases: TGTGCCAGCAGCTTAGCGAGAGCGGCCACCGGGGAGCTGTTTTTT. Amino acid sequence: CASSLARAATGELFF.

This clonotype was found a few times. The CDR3 is CASSLGTGDSYEQYV. Written as DNA, the CDR3 is TGTGCCAGCTCACTCGGGACAGGGGACTCCTACGAGCAGTACGTC. J is TRBJ2-7 and V is TRBV18; 10 nucleotides agree with TRBD1. Germline V gives CDR1 KGHSH, CDR2 LQKENI. V dropped 4 bases and J dropped 0; count of bases not matched to a gene: 3. The CDR3 runs to 15 residues.

The J gene is TRBJ2-1, the V gene TRBV5-6; a possible D gene is TRBD1 (5 bases). In germline, CDR1 is SGHDT, CDR2 YYEEEE. V was shortened by 7 bases and J by 7 bases, with 21 bases between the two germline ends. This CDR3 comprises 15 residues. The CDR3 coding sequence is TGTGCCAGCCTTCTCACCGGGCAGGGTCGAAATGAGCAGTTCTTC. Translating gives CASLLTGQGRNEQFF.

The CDR3 spells CASHTLGSRVGNTGELFF. CDR3 in DNA: TGTGCCAGCCACACCCTTGGATCGCGAGTAGGGAACACCGGGGAGCTGTTTTTT. The V call is TRBV6-1, the J call TRBJ2-2; D not certain. The germline V and J ends were trimmed by 8 bases and 1 base, with 23 bases remaining between them. The CDR3 is made up of 18 amino acids. CDR1 is MNHNS and CDR2 is SASEGT in the germline V gene.

This clonotype appeared a few times. The genes are TRBV7-8 and TRBJ2-2, with TRBD2 as a possible D gene (7 bases). The CDR3 contains 15 residues. Germline V gene sequence: CDR1 SGHVS, CDR2 FQNEAQ. Trimming removed 6 bases from V and 5 bases from J, with 16 bases in between. CDR3 sequence (DNA): TGTGCCAGCAGGAAGAGGGGGGAGGGGACCGGGGAGCTGTTTTTT. Translation gives CASRKRGEGTGELFF.

In its sample, this clonotype was seen a few times. The chain employs TRBV6-2 or TRBV6-3 and TRBJ2-7; D is unclear. Trimming left V 7 bases short and J 3 bases short, with 22 bases between. Germline assignment: CDR1 MNHEY and CDR2 SVGEGT. CDR3 length: 16 amino acids. CDR3 sequence (DNA): TGTGCCAGCACCCCCGGGTTTGGGCTCTCTCGCTACGAGCAGTACTTC. As protein: CASTPGFGLSRYEQYF.

This clonotype has at least ten counts. The rearrangement uses TRBV20-1 and TRBJ2-4; 7 bases line up with TRBD2. Germline-derived CDR1 and CDR2 are DFQATT and SNEGSKA (reference sequence). V was clipped by 6 bases and J by 7 bases; unmatched bases: 12. The CDR3 covers 14 residues. Written as DNA, the CDR3 is TGCAGTGCAGCTCAGGGAGCGGGGCAGAACATTCAGTACTTC. Its translation is CSAAQGAGQNIQYF.

This clonotype was seen a few times. The V gene is TRBV5-1, the J gene TRBJ1-1; perhaps TRBD1 as D (5 bases). This CDR3 region has 15 residues. The germline V and J ends were trimmed by 3 bases and 0 bases, with 12 bases remaining between them. Germline V gives CDR1 SGHRS, CDR2 YFSETQ. CDR3 in DNA: TGCGCCAGCAGCTCTGGGGGTAGCCTGAACACTGAAGCTTTCTTT. This sequence encodes CASSSGGSLNTEAFF.

This clonotype was counted a few times. The chain links TRBV10-3 to TRBJ1-1; D may be TRBD1 (6 bases). Trimming removed 10 bases from V and 5 bases from J, with 14 bases in between. CDR1 is ENHRY and CDR2 is SYGVKD in the germline V gene. This CDR3 contains 12 residues. Written as DNA, the CDR3 is TGTGCCACAGGTTCGGGGGCGACTGAAGCTTTCTTT. Translation: CATGSGATEAFF.

This clonotype was seen only a few times. V gene TRBV29-1 combines with J gene TRBJ2-5; 10 bases line up with TRBD1. V was clipped by 7 bases and J by 5 bases; unmatched bases: 10. Per germline, CDR1 SQVTM and CDR2 ANQGSEA. This CDR3 is 14 amino acids long. CDR3 DNA: TGCAGCGCCCGGGACAGGGGTACGTGGGAGACCCAGTACTTC. It specifies CSARDRGTWETQYF.

This clonotype showed up just a few times. The gene calls are TRBV5-1 and TRBJ2-2, with D perhaps TRBD2 (6 bases). The CDR3 runs to 13 residues. V lost 2 bases, J lost 7 bases, and 9 bases lay in between. Germline CDR1 SGHRS, CDR2 YFSETQ. The CDR3 here is CASSFSGDGELFF. CDR3 nucleotides: TGCGCCAGCAGCTTTTCGGGGGACGGGGAGCTGTTTTTT.

This chain uses TRBV11-1 with TRBJ2-1; TRBD2 agrees at 11 bases. V was pared by 8 bases and J by 4 bases, with 16 bases of the junction left unmatched. This CDR3 region has 18 residues. CDR1 SGHAT and CDR2 FQDESV come from the germline V gene (reference sequence). For the CDR3, the DNA is TGTGCCAGCCGACCCCCCCCCCGACTAGCGGGAAAATACAATGAGCAGTTCTTC. It is translated as CASRPPPRLAGKYNEQFF.

As concerns this clonotype: This may arise from a read error, as a much more abundant clone is one base away. The gene calls are TRBV20-1 and TRBJ2-7, with D perhaps TRBD1 (6 bases). This CDR3 spans 16 amino acids. Germline CDR1 and CDR2: DFQATT and SNEGSKA (reference sequence). CDR3 coding DNA: TGCTGTGCTAGAGTTCACAGGGAGTCCGAATACTACGAGCAGTACTTC. Protein product: CCARVHRESEYYEQYF.